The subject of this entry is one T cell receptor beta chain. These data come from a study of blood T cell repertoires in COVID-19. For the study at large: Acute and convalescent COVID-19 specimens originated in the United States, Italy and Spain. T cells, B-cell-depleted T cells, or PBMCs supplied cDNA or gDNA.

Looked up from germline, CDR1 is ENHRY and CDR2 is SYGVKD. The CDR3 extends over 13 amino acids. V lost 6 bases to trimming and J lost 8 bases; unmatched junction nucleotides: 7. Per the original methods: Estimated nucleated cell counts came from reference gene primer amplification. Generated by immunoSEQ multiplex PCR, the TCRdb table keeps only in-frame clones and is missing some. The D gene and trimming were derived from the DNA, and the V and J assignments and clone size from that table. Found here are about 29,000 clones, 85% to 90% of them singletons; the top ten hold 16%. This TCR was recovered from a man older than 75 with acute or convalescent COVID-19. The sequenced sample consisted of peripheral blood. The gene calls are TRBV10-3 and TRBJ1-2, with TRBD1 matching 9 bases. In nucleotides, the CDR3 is TGTGCCATCAGGACAGGGGGGACGGAGGGCTACACCTTC. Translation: CAIRTGGTEGYTF.